This is a list of T cell receptor beta chains from one sample in a study of T cell changes during pregnancy in multiple sclerosis. Repertoires were generated with immunoSEQ multiplex PCR, while TCRdb's copy carries only in-frame clones and drops some. Among some 48,000 clones listed, 75% to 90% were seen once. The specimen comprised CD8+ T cells from peripheral blood mononuclear cells, sampled in the second trimester of pregnancy. The origin of the receptors is a female donor with multiple sclerosis, enrolled in a pregnancy study. Both conserved end residues are part of each CDR3. D genes are given only for firm matches. Expanded clones get a size class; other rows say once, few or many, or leave the size out.

d_gene: NA; len: 13; abundance: NA; v_gene: TRBV6-1; j_gene: TRBJ2-7; CDR3nt: TGTGCCAGCACTTGGGGGCAACGATACGAGCAGTACTTC; CDR3aa: CASTWGQRYEQYF
d_gene: NA; len: 12; abundance: NA; v_gene: TRBV9; j_gene: TRBJ2-1; CDR3nt: TGTGCCAGCAGCCCGGGGGATGATGAGCAGTTCTTC; CDR3aa: CASSPGDDEQFF
d_gene: NA; len: 15; abundance: NA; v_gene: TRBV2; j_gene: TRBJ2-3; CDR3nt: TGTGCCAGCACCTGGGGCGTCGCGGGCACAGATACGCAGTATTTT; CDR3aa: CASTWGVAGTDTQYF
d_gene: TRBD2; len: 16; abundance: NA; v_gene: TRBV7-9; j_gene: TRBJ2-6; CDR3nt: TGTGCCAGCACCGGAGGCGGGGGCTCTGGGGCCAACGTCCTGACTTTC; CDR3aa: CASTGGGGSGANVLTF
d_gene: NA; len: 13; abundance: NA; v_gene: TRBV5-6; j_gene: TRBJ2-7; CDR3nt: TGTGCCAGCAGTTTGGGCGGGACCTACGAGCAGTACTTC; CDR3aa: CASSLGGTYEQYF
d_gene: NA; len: 14; abundance: NA; v_gene: TRBV27; j_gene: TRBJ2-7; CDR3nt: TGTGCCAGCAGTTCGTCTGACTCCGTCTACGAGCAGTACTTC; CDR3aa: CASSSSDSVYEQYF
d_gene: TRBD1; len: 12; abundance: NA; v_gene: TRBV10-3; j_gene: TRBJ1-2; CDR3nt: TGTGCCATCAGGGGGACAGGTGACGGCTACACCTTC; CDR3aa: CAIRGTGDGYTF
d_gene: NA; len: 11; abundance: NA; v_gene: TRBV15; j_gene: TRBJ1-2; CDR3nt: TGTGCCACCAGCGGACATACGGGCTACACCTTC; CDR3aa: CATSGHTGYTF
d_gene: NA; len: 15; abundance: NA; v_gene: TRBV7-2; j_gene: TRBJ2-7; CDR3nt: TGTGCCAGCAGCCGCCAACAGGGTGATCGGGACGAGCAGTACTTC; CDR3aa: CASSRQQGDRDEQYF
d_gene: NA; len: 14; abundance: few; v_gene: TRBV7-9; j_gene: TRBJ1-1; CDR3nt: TGTGCCAGCAGCTTAGGGGGGCCCGTCACTGAAGCTTTCTTT; CDR3aa: CASSLGGPVTEAFF
d_gene: TRBD2; len: 16; abundance: NA; v_gene: TRBV5-6; j_gene: TRBJ2-3; CDR3nt: TGTGCCAGCAGCCCAGGAGATAGCGGGTTCACAGATACGCAGTATTTT; CDR3aa: CASSPGDSGFTDTQYF
d_gene: TRBD2; len: 15; abundance: NA; v_gene: TRBV27; j_gene: TRBJ2-1; CDR3nt: TGTGCCACCGAATTTACTAGCGGGGCTAGGAATGAGCAGTTCTTC; CDR3aa: CATEFTSGARNEQFF
d_gene: NA; len: 14; abundance: once; v_gene: TRBV27; j_gene: TRBJ1-5; CDR3nt: TGTGCCAGCGGAATAGACAGGCTCAATCAGCCCCAGCATTTT; CDR3aa: CASGIDRLNQPQHF
d_gene: TRBD2; len: 16; abundance: NA; v_gene: TRBV13; j_gene: TRBJ2-3; CDR3nt: TGTGCCAGCAGCCTAACGACTAGCGGGGGGTGGGATACGCAGTATTTT; CDR3aa: CASSLTTSGGWDTQYF
d_gene: NA; len: 13; abundance: NA; v_gene: TRBV30; j_gene: TRBJ1-6; CDR3nt: TGTGCCAGGGGGGGGGACTATAATTCACCCCTCCACTTT; CDR3aa: CARGGDYNSPLHF
d_gene: TRBD1; len: 15; abundance: once; v_gene: TRBV4-1; j_gene: TRBJ1-2; CDR3nt: TGCGCCAGCAGCCAAGTCCTCGGTCAGGGGGATGGCTACACCTTC; CDR3aa: CASSQVLGQGDGYTF
d_gene: TRBD1; len: 15; abundance: NA; v_gene: TRBV7-9; j_gene: TRBJ2-7; CDR3nt: TGTGCCAGCAGCTCGAGCGACAGGGGCTCCTACGAGCAGTACTTC; CDR3aa: CASSSSDRGSYEQYF
d_gene: TRBD1; len: 14; abundance: NA; v_gene: TRBV9; j_gene: TRBJ1-1; CDR3nt: TGTGCCAGCAGCGTAGGGGGGACAGACACTGAAGCTTTCTTT; CDR3aa: CASSVGGTDTEAFF
d_gene: NA; len: 14; abundance: NA; v_gene: TRBV7-9; j_gene: TRBJ1-3; CDR3nt: TGTGCCAGCAGCCCGAGGGAATCTGGAAACACCATATATTTT; CDR3aa: CASSPRESGNTIYF
d_gene: TRBD1; len: 15; abundance: NA; v_gene: TRBV10-2; j_gene: TRBJ2-3; CDR3nt: TGCGCCAGCAGTGAGCTGACAGGGGACACAGATACGCAGTATTTT; CDR3aa: CASSELTGDTDTQYF
d_gene: TRBD2; len: 16; abundance: once; v_gene: TRBV6-5; j_gene: TRBJ2-5; CDR3nt: TGTGCCAGCACCTACTCGTTTGGGGAGGGAGAAGAGACCCAGTACTTC; CDR3aa: CASTYSFGEGEETQYF
d_gene: NA; len: 14; abundance: NA; v_gene: TRBV27; j_gene: TRBJ1-2; CDR3nt: TGTGCCAGCAGTCCGATTGCAGGGGACTATGGCTACACCTTC; CDR3aa: CASSPIAGDYGYTF
d_gene: TRBD1; len: 13; abundance: NA; v_gene: TRBV10-3; j_gene: TRBJ2-1; CDR3nt: TGTGCCATCGGACAGGGAAAAGGGAATGAGCAGTTCTTC; CDR3aa: CAIGQGKGNEQFF
d_gene: TRBD2; len: 16; abundance: NA; v_gene: TRBV7-6; j_gene: TRBJ2-5; CDR3nt: TGTGCCAGCAGCACCTCTAGCGGGCTTAACCAAGAGACCCAGTACTTC; CDR3aa: CASSTSSGLNQETQYF
d_gene: NA; len: 12; abundance: NA; v_gene: TRBV19; j_gene: TRBJ1-2; CDR3nt: TGTGCCAGTAGTATCGGGTTAAATGGCTACACCTTC; CDR3aa: CASSIGLNGYTF
d_gene: TRBD2; len: 14; abundance: NA; v_gene: TRBV29-1; j_gene: TRBJ2-5; CDR3nt: TGCAGCGCTGCGGGACTATTTGGTCTGGAGACCCAGTACTTC; CDR3aa: CSAAGLFGLETQYF
d_gene: NA; len: 15; abundance: few; v_gene: TRBV6-1; j_gene: TRBJ1-5; CDR3nt: TGTGCCAGCAGTGAATTTCAGGGTGGCAATCAGCCCCAGCATTTT; CDR3aa: CASSEFQGGNQPQHF
d_gene: NA; len: 16; abundance: NA; v_gene: TRBV7-6; j_gene: TRBJ2-1; CDR3nt: TGTGCCAGCAACCCCGGGCGGGGCACTCCCTACAATGAGCAGTTCTTC; CDR3aa: CASNPGRGTPYNEQFF
d_gene: NA; len: 15; abundance: NA; v_gene: TRBV5-4; j_gene: TRBJ2-7; CDR3nt: TGTGCCAGCAGCTTGGGCGAGCCGGAGACCTACGAGCAGTACTTC; CDR3aa: CASSLGEPETYEQYF
d_gene: TRBD2; len: 18; abundance: NA; v_gene: TRBV7-6; j_gene: TRBJ2-7; CDR3nt: TGTGCCAGCAGCCGGGGTCCGGGGTCCGAGGAGGGAGGGGAAGAGCAGTACTTC; CDR3aa: CASSRGPGSEEGGEEQYF
d_gene: TRBD2; len: 14; abundance: NA; v_gene: TRBV5-1; j_gene: TRBJ2-7; CDR3nt: TGCGCCAGCAGCTTTAAAGCGGGGGCCTACGAGCAGTACTTC; CDR3aa: CASSFKAGAYEQYF
d_gene: NA; len: 12; abundance: NA; v_gene: TRBV29-1; j_gene: TRBJ1-1; CDR3nt: TGCAGCGCCACAGGCCTGGACACTGAAGCTTTCTTT; CDR3aa: CSATGLDTEAFF
d_gene: NA; len: 14; abundance: NA; v_gene: TRBV19; j_gene: TRBJ2-7; CDR3nt: TGTGCCAGTAGTATAGCGTTAGAGGTTGAGGAGCAGTACTTC; CDR3aa: CASSIALEVEEQYF
d_gene: TRBD2; len: 13; abundance: NA; v_gene: TRBV27; j_gene: TRBJ2-7; CDR3nt: TGTGCCAGCAGACTAGCGAGGACCTACGAGCAGTACTTC; CDR3aa: CASRLARTYEQYF
d_gene: TRBD2; len: 16; abundance: NA; v_gene: TRBV13; j_gene: TRBJ2-7; CDR3nt: TGTGCCAGCAGCGCTACACAAGCGGGAGGGTCCTACGAGCAGTACTTC; CDR3aa: CASSATQAGGSYEQYF
d_gene: NA; len: 11; abundance: NA; v_gene: TRBV4-2; j_gene: TRBJ2-1; CDR3nt: TGTGCCAGCGAGGCGGCGGGGCTACAGTTCTTC; CDR3aa: CASEAAGLQFF
d_gene: NA; len: 17; abundance: NA; v_gene: TRBV13; j_gene: TRBJ2-7; CDR3nt: TGTGCCAGCAGCTCCTCACCGCCGGACAGTGACTCCTACGAGCAGTACTTC; CDR3aa: CASSSSPPDSDSYEQYF
d_gene: NA; len: 14; abundance: NA; v_gene: TRBV29-1; j_gene: TRBJ2-3; CDR3nt: TGCAGCGTTGAAGATCAGGCCGGAACAGATACGCAGTATTTT; CDR3aa: CSVEDQAGTDTQYF
d_gene: NA; len: 14; abundance: NA; v_gene: TRBV5-6; j_gene: TRBJ2-7; CDR3nt: TGTGCCAGCAGCTTCCGGGGGACAGAATACGAGCAGTACTTC; CDR3aa: CASSFRGTEYEQYF
d_gene: NA; len: 16; abundance: NA; v_gene: TRBV27; j_gene: TRBJ2-5; CDR3nt: TGTGCCAGCAGTTCCTCCCCCCGTACTAGCAGCGAGACCCAGTACTTC; CDR3aa: CASSSSPRTSSETQYF
d_gene: NA; len: 18; abundance: NA; v_gene: TRBV7-6; j_gene: TRBJ2-2; CDR3nt: TGTGCCAGCAGTTCACACGGTGGTGGCGGTGGAGGCACCGGGGAGCTGTTTTTT; CDR3aa: CASSSHGGGGGGTGELFF
d_gene: NA; len: 16; abundance: few; v_gene: TRBV27; j_gene: TRBJ2-3; CDR3nt: TGTGCCAGCAGTTCGGACATTTCAGCAAGCACAGATACGCAGTATTTT; CDR3aa: CASSSDISASTDTQYF
d_gene: NA; len: 12; abundance: NA; v_gene: TRBV4-1; j_gene: TRBJ1-1; CDR3nt: TGCGCCAGCAGCCAATCTGACACTGAAGCTTTCTTT; CDR3aa: CASSQSDTEAFF
d_gene: TRBD2; len: 18; abundance: NA; v_gene: TRBV6-1; j_gene: TRBJ2-5; CDR3nt: TGTGCCAGCAGTGCAGGGACTAGCGGGGGGTATAGGGGAGAGACCCAGTACTTC; CDR3aa: CASSAGTSGGYRGETQYF
d_gene: TRBD2; len: 16; abundance: NA; v_gene: TRBV5-1; j_gene: TRBJ2-3; CDR3nt: TGCGCCAGCAGCCAGGGACTAGCGGGGGAGACAGATACGCAGTATTTT; CDR3aa: CASSQGLAGETDTQYF
d_gene: NA; len: 14; abundance: NA; v_gene: TRBV27; j_gene: TRBJ2-3; CDR3nt: TGTGCCAGCACCCTAGACGGGACAAGGGATAGGCAGTATTTT; CDR3aa: CASTLDGTRDRQYF
d_gene: NA; len: 13; abundance: NA; v_gene: TRBV6-6; j_gene: TRBJ2-3; CDR3nt: TGTGCCAGCAGTTACTCGAGTACAGATACGCAGTATTTT; CDR3aa: CASSYSSTDTQYF
d_gene: NA; len: 13; abundance: NA; v_gene: TRBV6-6; j_gene: TRBJ2-1; CDR3nt: TGTGCCAGCAGTTACGGTGTAAAAGTCGGGCAGTTCTTC; CDR3aa: CASSYGVKVGQFF
d_gene: NA; len: 15; abundance: NA; v_gene: TRBV2; j_gene: TRBJ2-2; CDR3nt: TGTGCCAGCAGCCCGACACTTTCGAACACCGGGGAGCTGTTTTTT; CDR3aa: CASSPTLSNTGELFF
d_gene: TRBD2; len: 15; abundance: few; v_gene: TRBV7-6; j_gene: TRBJ2-7; CDR3nt: TGTGCCAGCAGCTTAGGGGCCGGGGGGGCCGACGAGCAGTACTTC; CDR3aa: CASSLGAGGADEQYF
d_gene: NA; len: 10; abundance: NA; v_gene: TRBV27; j_gene: TRBJ2-7; CDR3nt: TGTGCCAGCGGCAAAAGCGTCCAGTACTTC; CDR3aa: CASGKSVQYF
d_gene: TRBD1; len: 16; abundance: NA; v_gene: TRBV25-1; j_gene: TRBJ1-2; CDR3nt: TGTGCCAGCAGTGAATCTCGGGGACAGAGGAGTTATGGCTACACCTTC; CDR3aa: CASSESRGQRSYGYTF
d_gene: NA; len: 15; abundance: NA; v_gene: TRBV19; j_gene: TRBJ1-5; CDR3nt: TGTGCCAGTAGCCTGGAGGAGGGACCAGGGAAACCCCAGCATTTT; CDR3aa: CASSLEEGPGKPQHF